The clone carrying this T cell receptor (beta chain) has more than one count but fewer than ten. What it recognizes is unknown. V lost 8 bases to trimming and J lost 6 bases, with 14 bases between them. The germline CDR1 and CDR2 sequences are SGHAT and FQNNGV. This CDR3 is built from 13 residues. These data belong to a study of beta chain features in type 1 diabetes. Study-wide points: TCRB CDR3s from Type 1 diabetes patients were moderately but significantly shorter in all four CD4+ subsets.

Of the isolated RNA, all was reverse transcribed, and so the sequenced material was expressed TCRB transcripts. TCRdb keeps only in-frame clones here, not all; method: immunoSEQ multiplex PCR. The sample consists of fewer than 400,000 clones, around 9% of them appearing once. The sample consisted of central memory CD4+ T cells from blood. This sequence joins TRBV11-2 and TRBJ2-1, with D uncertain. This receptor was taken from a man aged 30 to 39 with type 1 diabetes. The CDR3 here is CASATSLGNEQFF. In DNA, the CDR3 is TGTGCCAGCGCAACTTCGCTCGGCAATGAGCAGTTCTTC.